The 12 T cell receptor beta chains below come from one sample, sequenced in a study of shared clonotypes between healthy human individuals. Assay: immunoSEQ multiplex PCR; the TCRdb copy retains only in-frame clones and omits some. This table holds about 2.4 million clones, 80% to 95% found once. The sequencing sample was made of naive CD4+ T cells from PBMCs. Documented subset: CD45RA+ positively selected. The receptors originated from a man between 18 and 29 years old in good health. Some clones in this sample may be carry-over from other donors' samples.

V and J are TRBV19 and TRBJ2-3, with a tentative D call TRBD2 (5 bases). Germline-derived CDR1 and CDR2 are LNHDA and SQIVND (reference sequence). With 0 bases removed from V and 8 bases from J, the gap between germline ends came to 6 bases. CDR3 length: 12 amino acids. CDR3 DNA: TGTGCCAGTAGTATAGAACTAGGTACGCAGTATTTT. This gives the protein CASSIELGTQYF.

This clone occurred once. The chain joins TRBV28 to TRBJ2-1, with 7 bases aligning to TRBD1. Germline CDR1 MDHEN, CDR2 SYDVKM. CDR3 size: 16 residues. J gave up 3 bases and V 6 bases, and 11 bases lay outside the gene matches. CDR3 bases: TGTGCCAGCAGCCCCTCCGGGACAGCTGGCTACAATGAGCAGTTCTTC. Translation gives CASSPSGTAGYNEQFF.

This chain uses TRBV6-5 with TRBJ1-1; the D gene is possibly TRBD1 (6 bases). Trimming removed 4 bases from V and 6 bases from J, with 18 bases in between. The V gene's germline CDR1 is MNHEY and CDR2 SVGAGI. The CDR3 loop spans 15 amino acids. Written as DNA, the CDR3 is TGTGCCAGCAGTTCATCTACAGTGGGGGGCTCTGAAGCTTTCTTT. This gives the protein CASSSSTVGGSEAFF.

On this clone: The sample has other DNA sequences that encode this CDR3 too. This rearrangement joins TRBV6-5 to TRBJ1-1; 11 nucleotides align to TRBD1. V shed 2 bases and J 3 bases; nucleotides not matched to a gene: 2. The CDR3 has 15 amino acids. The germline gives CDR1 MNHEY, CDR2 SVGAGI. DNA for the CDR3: TGTGCCAGCAGTTACGGGACAGGGGGTTACACTGAAGCTTTCTTT. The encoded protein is CASSYGTGGYTEAFF.

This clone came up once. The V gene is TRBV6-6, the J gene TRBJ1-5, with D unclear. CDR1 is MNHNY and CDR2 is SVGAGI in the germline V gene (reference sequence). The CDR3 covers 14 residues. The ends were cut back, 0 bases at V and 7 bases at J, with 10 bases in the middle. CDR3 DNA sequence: TGTGCCAGCAGTTACTCCCTTATCGGCCAGCCCCAGCATTTT. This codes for CASSYSLIGQPQHF.

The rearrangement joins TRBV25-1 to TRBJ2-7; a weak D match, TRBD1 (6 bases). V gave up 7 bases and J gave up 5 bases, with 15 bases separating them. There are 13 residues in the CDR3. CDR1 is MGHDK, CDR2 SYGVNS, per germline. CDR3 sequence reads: CASTWQGKNEQYF. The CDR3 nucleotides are TGTGCCAGCACGTGGCAGGGGAAAAACGAGCAGTACTTC.

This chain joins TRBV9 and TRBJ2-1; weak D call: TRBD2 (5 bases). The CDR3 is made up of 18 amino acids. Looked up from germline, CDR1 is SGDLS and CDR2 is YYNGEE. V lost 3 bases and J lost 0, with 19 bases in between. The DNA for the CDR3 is TGTGCCAGCAGCGAACACGACCGGGATCGAGGCTCCTACAATGAGCAGTTCTTC. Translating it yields CASSEHDRDRGSYNEQFF.

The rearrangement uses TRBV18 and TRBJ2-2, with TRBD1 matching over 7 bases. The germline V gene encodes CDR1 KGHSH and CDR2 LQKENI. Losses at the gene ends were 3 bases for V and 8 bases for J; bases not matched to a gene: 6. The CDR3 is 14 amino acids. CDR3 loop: CASSPTGQEGELFF. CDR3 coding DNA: TGTGCCAGCTCACCGACAGGGCAAGAAGGGGAGCTGTTTTTT.

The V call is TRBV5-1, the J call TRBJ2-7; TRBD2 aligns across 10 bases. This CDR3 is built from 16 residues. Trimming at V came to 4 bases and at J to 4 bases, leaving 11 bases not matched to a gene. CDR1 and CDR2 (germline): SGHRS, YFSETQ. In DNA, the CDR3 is TGCGCCAGCAGCCCACGAAGCGGGAGGGCCGGGTACGAGCAGTACTTC. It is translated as CASSPRSGRAGYEQYF. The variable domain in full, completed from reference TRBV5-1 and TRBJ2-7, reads KAGVTQTPRYLIKTRGQQVTLSCSPISGHRSVSWYQQTPGQGLQFLFEYFSETQRNKGNFPGRFSGRQFSNSRSEMNVSTLELGDSALYLCASSPRSGRAGYEQYFGPGTRLTVT.

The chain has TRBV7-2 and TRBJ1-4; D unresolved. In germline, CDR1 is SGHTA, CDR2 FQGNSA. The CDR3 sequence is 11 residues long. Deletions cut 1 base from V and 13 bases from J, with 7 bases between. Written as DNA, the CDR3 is TGTGCCAGCAGCTTAGTAGGTAGACTGTTTTTT. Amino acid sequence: CASSLVGRLFF.

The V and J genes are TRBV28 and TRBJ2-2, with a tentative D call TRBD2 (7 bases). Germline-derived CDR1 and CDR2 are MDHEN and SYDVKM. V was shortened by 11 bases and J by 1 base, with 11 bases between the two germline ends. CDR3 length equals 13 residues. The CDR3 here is CAGQRENTGELFF. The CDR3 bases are TGTGCCGGACAGCGGGAGAACACCGGGGAGCTGTTTTTT.

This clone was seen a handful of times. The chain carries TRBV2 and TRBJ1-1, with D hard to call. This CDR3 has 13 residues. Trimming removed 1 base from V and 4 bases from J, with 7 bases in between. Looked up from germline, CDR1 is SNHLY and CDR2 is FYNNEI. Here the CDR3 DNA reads TGTGCCAGCAGTGAAGAGGTGAGCACTGAAGCTTTCTTT. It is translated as CASSEEVSTEAFF.